The text below deals with one TCR beta chain. This clonotype was recorded at least ten times. Its antigen remains unidentified. No base qualities exist here, and no much larger clone lies one base off it. This sample was taken from a study of T cell repertoires in cytomegalovirus infection (dated by TCRdb to between 2018 and 2021). In the study overall: Peptide stimulations targeted recently identified HLA-C-restricted CMV epitopes, whose presentation resists viral immunomodulation, together with well-studied HLA-B-restricted epitopes. The HLA type of each donor mattered for the analysis, because public TCR beta signatures pointed to carriage of CMV infection along with the matching HLA type. General study outcomes and caveats: The ex vivo response was dominated by HLA-C-restricted CMV-specific TCR beta clonotypes, which also provided the single most frequent clonotype in two of eight donors. In both this cohort and an independent cohort of approximately 350 donors, the cumulative frequency of public TCR beta family members distinguished carriers of CMV infection plus the relevant HLA type.

From cysteine to phenylalanine, the CDR3 is 19 amino acids long. Of all the DNA, just the CDR3 is kept, 57 bases in frame from base 1. The junction shows trimming of 5 bases on V and 2 bases on J, plus 25 bases between the germline ends. Taken from the germline V gene, the CDR1 and CDR2 loops are SGHVS and FQNEAQ. Sequencing instrument: Illumina HiSeq 1500. TCRdb itself trimmed the public reads at Q25 with fastp, ran MiXCR and retained productive beta chains. Merged by CDR3 protein, the rows form single entries marked with the most common genes and DNA. The sample table records 900,000 to 950,000 distinct CDR3 sequences; 25% to 40% of these occur just once. The ten largest clones capture 13% of the sample. In the paper's terms, the treatment or condition label means: in vitro stimulation with specific CMV peptide epitopes to enrich CMV-specific T cells.

The clonotype was recovered from a human donor in good health (CMV status not recorded). Some clones in this sample may be carry-over from other donors' samples. The specimen was cultured CD8+ T cells from PBMCs, collected from culture after CMV antigen stimulation. The chain is encoded by TRBV7-8 joined to TRBJ1-5; D gene: possibly TRBD1, on 5 matching bases. The CDR3 protein is CASSPNGGKRTLGNQPQHF. DNA sequence: TGTGCCAGCAGCCCTAACGGGGGGAAAAGAACTCTGGGCAATCAGCCCCAGCATTTT.